The clone carrying this T cell receptor (beta chain) was counted between two and nine times. Residents of about two dozen US areas, aged roughly 18 to 89 years, made up the participants. This record belongs to a study of blood T cell repertoires in COVID-19. Study details: Acute and convalescent COVID-19 specimens originated in the United States, Italy and Spain. T cells, B-cell-depleted T cells, or PBMCs provided the cDNA or gDNA that served as material.

Per the original methods: Quantification of nucleated cells was approximated via reference gene primer amplification. The repertoire was sequenced with immunoSEQ multiplex PCR; TCRdb's copy has only in-frame clones and lacks some. V and J calls plus clone size are reproduced from that table; the DNA served to infer D and trimming. This table holds 200,000 or so clones, around 80% found once. The CDR3 extends over 14 amino acids. J gave up 1 base and V 3 bases, and 2 bases lay outside the gene matches. From germline, CDR1 is KGHSH and CDR2 LQKENI. This TCR derives from a woman aged 40 to 49 with acute COVID-19. The chain links TRBV18 to TRBJ2-5, with 7 bases identical to TRBD2. Sequenced sample: PBMCs or T cells enriched from blood (not recorded which). The CDR3 region has the DNA TGTGCCAGCTCACCGGGGGGGAGCCAAGAGACCCAGTACTTC. Amino acid sequence: CASSPGGSQETQYF.